The clone carrying this T cell receptor (beta chain) was seen more than once but under ten times. Its antigen is as yet unknown. Via MiXCR, TCRdb re-called the RT-PCR reads, giving one row per CDR3 protein. Of a few hundred thousand distinct CDR3 sequences in the sample, around 15% were seen once. Germline CDR1 and CDR2: SQVTM and ANQGSEA. V lost 6 bases to trimming and J lost 5 bases; unmatched junction nucleotides: 14. The CDR3 sequence is 15 residues long. The sample belongs to a study of response to subunit inactivated influenza vaccine. Regarding the study as a whole: Seasonal influenza vaccination, on each occasion, was suggested by the authors to recruit few new T cells.

The receptor was isolated from a man aged 50 to 59 who received an inactivated influenza vaccine. The material sequenced was PBMCs from blood, taken about 12 days after vaccination. This chain joins TRBV29-1 and TRBJ2-5; 8 bases agree with TRBD1. The CDR3 loop is CSVLLPRQGTETQYF. In nucleotides, the CDR3 is TGCAGCGTCTTACTTCCTCGACAGGGGACGGAGACCCAGTACTTC. Complete variable domain (other parts from reference TRBV29-1 and TRBJ2-5): SAVISQKPSRDICQRGTSLTIQCQVDSQVTMMFWYRQQPGQSLTLIATANQGSEATYESGFVIDKFPISRPNLTFSTLTVSNMSPEDSSIYLCSVLLPRQGTETQYFGPGTRLLVL.